This passage covers 26 T cell receptor beta chains from one sample sequenced in a study of Graves' ophthalmopathy and Graves' hyperthyroidism. Transcripts of RNA were the source for amplifying TCR beta CDR3 regions. First-round RT-PCR employed HTBI primers, with a second-round multiplex PCR after it. MiXCR, run by TCRdb on the multiplex PCR reads, gives a single entry per CDR3 protein. Of about 340,000 distinct CDR3 sequences in the sample, about a sixth were seen once. Sequencing was performed on peripheral blood. The receptors were sampled from an adult man with Graves' ophthalmopathy.

This clonotype was observed at least ten times. The chain uses TRBV12-3 or TRBV12-4 and TRBJ2-5; D is unresolved. The CDR3 contains 13 residues. V lost 5 bases to trimming and J lost 5 bases, with 12 bases between them. CDR3 sequence (DNA): TGTGCCAGCAGTCGAGCCTGGCGGGAGACCCAGTACTTC. It translates to CASSRAWRETQYF.

As concerns this clonotype: Its ends do not fully match the called genes, so a read error is possible. V usage is TRBV25-1 and J usage is TRBJ2-7, with TRBD2 matching 7 bases. The CDR3 is 16 amino acids. Germline CDR1 reads MGHDK; CDR2 reads SYGVNS. CDR3 bases: TGTGCCAGCAGTGAATGGGGGAGGGAAAGATACTACGAGCAGTCCTTC. Encoded protein: CASSEWGRERYYEQSF.

This clonotype was seen many times. The J gene is TRBJ2-7, the V gene TRBV12-3 or TRBV12-4; no firm D call. The CDR3 length is 12 residues. The V and J ends lost 1 base and 5 bases respectively, with 6 bases between them. In nucleotides, the CDR3 is TGTGCCAGCAGTTTAGTTCCCCACGAGCAGTACTTC. It codes for CASSLVPHEQYF.

This clonotype has a count of ten or more. The chain employs TRBV5-1 and TRBJ2-7, with D possibly TRBD2 on 6 matching bases. Germline CDR1 is SGHRS and CDR2 is YFSETQ. V lost 0 bases to trimming and J lost 2 bases, with 12 bases between them. The CDR3 is 15 amino acids. In DNA form, the CDR3 reads TGCGCCAGCAGCTTGGAGGGACTGCCTCCCTACGAGCAGTACTTC. Encoded protein: CASSLEGLPPYEQYF.

The chain employs TRBV6-1 and TRBJ1-1; D is ambiguous. Germline CDR1 is MNHNS and CDR2 is SASEGT. The V end lost 3 bases, the J end lost 1 base, and 9 bases lay between the germline ends. The CDR3 runs 14 residues. The CDR3 sequence is CASSETRWNTEAFF. CDR3 nucleotide sequence: TGTGCCAGCAGTGAGACCCGGTGGAACACTGAAGCTTTCTTT.

This clonotype was recorded at least ten times. The rearrangement joins TRBV30 to TRBJ1-1; weak D call: TRBD1 (6 bases). The CDR3 covers 15 residues. V lost 5 bases and J 0 bases, leaving 16 bases between the germline ends. Germline CDR1 is GTSNPN and CDR2 is SVGIG (reference sequence). CDR3 protein: CAWGTTQLMNTEAFF. The CDR3 nucleotides are TGTGCCTGGGGGACAACACAGCTGATGAACACTGAAGCTTTCTTT.

This clonotype came up many times. The chain recombines TRBV12-3 or TRBV12-4 with TRBJ1-1, with D possibly being TRBD1 (6 bases). V was pared by 5 bases and J by 6 bases, with 19 bases between. The length of the CDR3 is 15 residues. The CDR3 DNA reads TGTGCCAGCAGTCCAGGACAGTCGTGGGACCCTGAAGCTTTCTTT. Its translation: CASSPGQSWDPEAFF.

This clonotype was recorded at least ten times. The CDR3 DNA is TGTGCCAGCAGTTTACCCCCTAATCAGCCCCAGCATTTT. Residues: CASSLPPNQPQHF. The V and J genes are TRBV28 and TRBJ1-5; no clear D. The CDR3 length is 13 residues. CDR1 is MDHEN and CDR2 is SYDVKM in the germline V gene. V lost 2 bases to trimming and J lost 4 bases, with 6 bases between them.

This clonotype was detected ten times or more. This chain uses TRBV6-1 with TRBJ2-2; 7 positions match TRBD1. The CDR3 extends over 16 amino acids. The V gene end was trimmed by 6 bases and the J gene end by 1 base; junction bases not matched to a gene: 8. Germline assignment: CDR1 MNHNS and CDR2 SASEGT. The CDR3 loop reads CASRQFGTVNTGELFF. For the CDR3, the DNA is TGTGCCAGCAGGCAATTCGGGACAGTGAACACCGGGGAGCTGTTTTTT.

This clonotype was recorded at least ten times. The CDR3 does not close with the conserved phenylalanine or tryptophan, likely indicating a read error. V is TRBV6-5 and J is TRBJ1-1, with 8 bases fitting TRBD1. Per the germline V gene, CDR1 is MNHEY and CDR2 is SVGAGI. The CDR3 consists of 13 residues. Unmatched junction bases numbered 5, after V lost 0 bases and J lost 11 bases. The DNA of the CDR3 is TGTGCCAGCAGTTACTCGACAGGGGCGAGCGCTTTCTCT. Residues: CASSYSTGASAFS.

This clonotype was seen at least ten times. Because the CDR3 is missing its conserved closing phenylalanine or tryptophan, this is likely a read error. CDR3 protein: CASSKTGTNAEAFL. The CDR3 region has the DNA TGTGCCAGCAGTAAAACCGGGACAAACGCTGAAGCTTTCCTT. V and J are TRBV6-1 and TRBJ1-1, with D possibly being TRBD1 (6 bases). Trimming removed 5 bases from V and 6 bases from J, with 16 bases in between. This CDR3 spans 14 amino acids. Germline CDR1 reads MNHNS; CDR2 reads SASEGT.

This clonotype was found many times. The J gene is TRBJ2-2, the V gene TRBV6-5, with 12 bases identical to TRBD1. The CDR3 loop spans 15 amino acids. The V gene's germline CDR1 is MNHEY and CDR2 SVGAGI. Germline trimming cut 6 bases from V and 7 bases from J; bases unmatched to any gene: 6. The CDR3 DNA follows: TGTGCCAGCAGGAGGGACAGGGGGCAGGACGGGGAGCTGTTTTTT. This sequence encodes CASRRDRGQDGELFF.

The V gene is TRBV28, the J gene TRBJ2-5; D could derive from TRBD1 or TRBD2 (6 bases each). Germline-derived CDR1 and CDR2 are MDHEN and SYDVKM. The CDR3 has 15 residues. Trimming cost V 5 bases and J 4 bases, with 17 bases left between them. CDR3 protein: CASSGTGLGGETQYF. In DNA, the CDR3 is TGTGCCAGCAGTGGTACAGGGTTGGGGGGAGAGACCCAGTACTTC. Full variable domain (outside the CDR3, taken from reference TRBV28 and TRBJ2-5): DVKVTQSSRYLVKRTGEKVFLECVQDMDHENMFWYRQDPGLGLRLIYFSYDVKMKEKGDIPEGYSVSREKKERFSLILESASTNQTSMYLCASSGTGLGGETQYFGPGTRLLVL.

The table lists this clonotype with many counts. The chain recombines TRBV20-1 with TRBJ1-5; 7 bases are a match to TRBD1. In germline, CDR1 is DFQATT, CDR2 SNEGSKA (reference sequence). Trimming at V came to 5 bases and at J to 7 bases, leaving 5 bases not matched to a gene. The CDR3 spans 12 residues. Written as DNA, the CDR3 is TGCAGTGCTTCAGACAGGGACCAGCCCCAGCATTTT. It translates to CSASDRDQPQHF.

This clonotype was recorded many times. V is TRBV11-1 and J is TRBJ1-1, with TRBD1 as a possible D gene (6 bases). The CDR3 loop spans 18 amino acids. The germline V gene has CDR1 SGHAT and CDR2 FQDESV (reference sequence). V was trimmed by 6 bases and J by 0 bases, leaving 23 bases between them. The CDR3 spells CASSAGPGRGSVNTEAFF. As DNA, the CDR3 is TGTGCCAGCAGTGCCGGACCCGGCAGGGGTTCGGTGAACACTGAAGCTTTCTTT.

A few counts support this clonotype. The rearrangement joins TRBV7-9 to TRBJ2-7, with D tentatively TRBD2 (6 bases). V shed 0 bases and J shed 5 bases, with 11 bases lying between them. Germline V CDR1 and CDR2: SEHNR, FQNEAQ (reference sequence). The CDR3 sequence is 14 residues long. CDR3 amino acids: CASSLARGRNEQYF. CDR3 in DNA: TGTGCCAGCAGCTTAGCCCGGGGGAGGAACGAGCAGTACTTC.

This clonotype was seen at least ten times. The V call is TRBV12-3 or TRBV12-4, the J call TRBJ1-5; a weak D match, TRBD1 (5 bases). This CDR3 contains 13 residues. The V and J ends lost 6 bases and 6 bases respectively, with 12 bases between them. DNA for the CDR3: TGTGCCAGCAGCTCCATGGGGGGTCAGCCCCAGCATTTT. Protein product: CASSSMGGQPQHF.

There are many counts of this clonotype. The gene calls are TRBV7-9 and TRBJ2-2; D perhaps matches TRBD2 (5 bases). The CDR3 runs to 12 residues. Germline lookup yields CDR1 SEHNR and CDR2 FQNEAQ (reference sequence). V was shortened by 6 bases and J by 6 bases, with 8 bases between the two germline ends. The CDR3 here is CASRAVPGELFF. The CDR3 DNA follows: TGTGCCAGCAGAGCGGTACCCGGGGAGCTGTTTTTT.

This clonotype was counted many times. V and J are TRBV28 and TRBJ1-2; D unresolved. CDR3 size: 14 residues. V was cut by 2 bases and J by 1 base, with 8 bases left in between. Germline V gene sequence: CDR1 MDHEN, CDR2 SYDVKM. CDR3 protein: CASSLKLINYGYTF. The CDR3 bases are TGTGCCAGCAGTTTAAAGCTGATTAACTATGGCTACACCTTC.

This clonotype appeared many times. J is TRBJ2-7 and V is TRBV10-3, with D tentatively TRBD2 (5 bases). Deletions cut 4 bases from V and 5 bases from J, with 12 bases between. The length of the CDR3 is 13 residues. Germline CDR1 ENHRY, CDR2 SYGVKD. CDR3 loop: CAISGLQRDEQYF. For the CDR3, the DNA is TGTGCCATCAGTGGACTGCAGAGGGACGAGCAGTACTTC.

This clonotype was detected ten times or more. V is TRBV2 and J is TRBJ2-2; D possibly corresponds to TRBD1 (6 bases). Trimming shortened V by 9 bases and J by 2 bases, and 13 bases separated the two germline ends. Germline CDR1 is SNHLY and CDR2 is FYNNEI. The CDR3 length is 14 residues. The CDR3 nucleotides are TGTGCCAGGGAAACGACAGGAAACACCGGGGAGCTGTTTTTT. Its translation: CARETTGNTGELFF.

The chain uses TRBV6-2 or TRBV6-3 and TRBJ1-3; 8 nucleotides align to TRBD1. V gave up 5 bases and J gave up 6 bases; unmatched junction bases: 6. There are 14 residues in the CDR3. Germline V gene data show CDR1 as MNHEY and CDR2 as SVGEGT. The CDR3: CASSRGQDKNTIYF. In DNA, the CDR3 is TGTGCCAGCAGTCGGGGACAGGATAAAAACACCATATATTTT.

This clonotype was picked up many times. This chain connects TRBV5-1 to TRBJ1-1; no definite D call. This CDR3 spans 15 amino acids. The V gene's germline CDR1 is SGHRS and CDR2 YFSETQ. V lost 1 base and J 1 base, leaving 11 bases between the germline ends. The CDR3, as DNA: TGCGCCAGCAGCTTGCTTGAGACCAAGAACACTGAAGCTTTCTTT. Amino acids: CASSLLETKNTEAFF.

This clonotype was seen ten or more times. The chain couples TRBV25-1 to TRBJ2-5; D may match TRBD1 or TRBD2 (6 bases each). The CDR3 is made up of 15 amino acids. Trimming took off 1 base at V and 1 base at J, with 10 bases between the two ends. Germline assignment: CDR1 MGHDK and CDR2 SYGVNS. The CDR3, as DNA: TGTGCCAGCAGTGAATCTGGGGGGCCCCAAGAGACCCAGTACTTC. Residues: CASSESGGPQETQYF. Combining the CDR3 with reference TRBV25-1 and TRBJ2-5 gives the whole variable domain EADIYQTPRYLVIGTGKKITLECSQTMGHDKMYWYQQDPGMELHLIHYSYGVNSTEKGDLSSESTVSRIRTEHFPLTLESARPSHTSQYLCASSESGGPQETQYFGPGTRLLVL.

This clonotype occurred many times. The chain combines TRBV10-2 with TRBJ1-3, with unresolved D. The CDR3 sequence is 13 residues long. Germline loops: CDR1 WSHSY, CDR2 SAAADI. Trimming cost V 2 bases and J 0 bases, with 2 bases left between them. The chain's CDR3 is CASSEVSGNTIYF. For the CDR3, the DNA is TGCGCCAGCAGTGAGGTCTCTGGAAACACCATATATTTT.

This clonotype was observed many times. V usage is TRBV2 and J usage is TRBJ2-2; TRBD1 matches 7 bases. Trimming cost V 2 bases and J 4 bases; bases outside gene matches: 7. Germline V gives CDR1 SNHLY, CDR2 FYNNEI. This CDR3 is built from 16 residues. CDR3 region: CASSEITGAITGELFF. The CDR3, as DNA: TGTGCCAGCAGTGAAATAACAGGGGCGATCACCGGGGAGCTGTTTTTT.